This T cell receptor beta chain was sequenced during a study of blood T cell repertoires in COVID-19. About the research overall: Spain, Italy and the United States supplied samples that represented acute and convalescent COVID-19.

CDR1 and CDR2 (germline): SGHKS, YYEKEE (reference sequence). The V end was cut by 4 bases, the J end by 1 base, with 5 bases between. This CDR3 is built from 13 residues. In the authors' workflow: Estimates of nucleated cell counts were drawn from the amplification of reference gene primers. This table comes from immunoSEQ multiplex PCR, and its TCRdb copy is limited to in-frame clones, with some not included. That table is the source of V, J and clone size, and D and trimming were worked out from the DNA. The repertoire holds around 110,000 clones, with roughly 85% as singletons. A single count supports this clone.

The sample taken for sequencing was peripheral blood. This receptor was obtained from a man aged 30 to 39 with acute or convalescent COVID-19. The chain employs TRBV5-5 and TRBJ2-2; the D is unclear. CDR3 amino acids: CASSHRNTGELFF. CDR3 in DNA: TGTGCCAGCAGCCACAGGAACACCGGGGAGCTGTTTTTT.